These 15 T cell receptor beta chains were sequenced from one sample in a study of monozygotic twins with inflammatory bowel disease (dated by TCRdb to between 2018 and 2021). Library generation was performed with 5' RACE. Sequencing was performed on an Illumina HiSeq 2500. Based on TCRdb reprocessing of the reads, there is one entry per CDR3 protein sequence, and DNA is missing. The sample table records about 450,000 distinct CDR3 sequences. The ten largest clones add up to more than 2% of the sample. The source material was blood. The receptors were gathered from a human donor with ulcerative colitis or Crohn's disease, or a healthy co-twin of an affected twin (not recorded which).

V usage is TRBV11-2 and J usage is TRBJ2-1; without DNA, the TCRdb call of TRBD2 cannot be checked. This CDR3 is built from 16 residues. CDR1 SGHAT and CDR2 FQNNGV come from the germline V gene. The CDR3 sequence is CASSLAGGGRYNEQFF. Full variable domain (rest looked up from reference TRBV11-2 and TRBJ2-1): EAGVAQSPRYKIIEKRQSVAFWCNPISGHATLYWYQQILGQGPKLLIQFQNNGVVDDSQLPKDRFSAERLKGVDSTLKIQPAKLEDSAVYLCASSLAGGGRYNEQFFGPGTRLTVL.

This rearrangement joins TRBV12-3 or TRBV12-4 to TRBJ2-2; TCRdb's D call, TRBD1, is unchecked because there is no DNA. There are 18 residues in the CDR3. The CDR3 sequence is CASSSGTGRTLNTGELFF.

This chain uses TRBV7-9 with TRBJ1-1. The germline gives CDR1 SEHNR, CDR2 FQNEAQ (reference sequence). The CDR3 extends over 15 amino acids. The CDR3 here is CASSLDRGSHTEAFF.

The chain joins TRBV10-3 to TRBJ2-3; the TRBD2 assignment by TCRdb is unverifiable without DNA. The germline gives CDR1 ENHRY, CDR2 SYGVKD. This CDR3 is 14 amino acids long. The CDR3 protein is CAISQAGSTDTQYF.

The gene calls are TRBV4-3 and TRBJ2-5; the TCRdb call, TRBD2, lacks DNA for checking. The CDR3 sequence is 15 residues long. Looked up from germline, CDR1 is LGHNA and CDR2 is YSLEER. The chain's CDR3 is CASSPGTSGRKTQYF.

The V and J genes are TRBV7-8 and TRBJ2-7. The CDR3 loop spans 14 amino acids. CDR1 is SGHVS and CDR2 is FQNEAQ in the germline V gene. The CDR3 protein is CASSPSELSYEQYF.

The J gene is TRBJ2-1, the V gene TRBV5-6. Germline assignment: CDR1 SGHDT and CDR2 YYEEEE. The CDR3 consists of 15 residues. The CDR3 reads CASSSPRGLYNEQFF.

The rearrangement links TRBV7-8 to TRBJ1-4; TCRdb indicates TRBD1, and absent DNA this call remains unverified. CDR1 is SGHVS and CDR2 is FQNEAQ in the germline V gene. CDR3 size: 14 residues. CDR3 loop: CASSTGTGVEKLFF.

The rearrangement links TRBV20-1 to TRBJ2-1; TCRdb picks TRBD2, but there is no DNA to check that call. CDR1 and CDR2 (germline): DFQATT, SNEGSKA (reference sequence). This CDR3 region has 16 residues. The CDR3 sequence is CSAPGTSGGTYNEQFF.

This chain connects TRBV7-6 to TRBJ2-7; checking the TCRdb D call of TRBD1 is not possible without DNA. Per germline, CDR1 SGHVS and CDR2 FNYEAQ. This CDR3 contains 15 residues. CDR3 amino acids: CASSSRGTPKYEQYF. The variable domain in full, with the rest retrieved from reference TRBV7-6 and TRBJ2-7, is GAGVSQSPRYKVTKRGQDVALRCDPISGHVSLYWYRQALGQGPEFLTYFNYEAQQDKSGLPNDRFSAERPEGSISTLTIQRTEQRDSAMYRCASSSRGTPKYEQYFGPGTRLTVT.

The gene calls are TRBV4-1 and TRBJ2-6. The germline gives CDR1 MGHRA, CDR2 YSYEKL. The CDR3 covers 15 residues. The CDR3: CASSPALSGANVLTF.

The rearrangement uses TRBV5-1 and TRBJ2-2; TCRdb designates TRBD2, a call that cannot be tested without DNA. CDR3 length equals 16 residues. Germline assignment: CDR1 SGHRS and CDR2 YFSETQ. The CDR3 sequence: CASSFSGRANTGELFF.

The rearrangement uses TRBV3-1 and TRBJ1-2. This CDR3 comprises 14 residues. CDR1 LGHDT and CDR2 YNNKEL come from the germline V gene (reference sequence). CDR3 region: CASSPGEVNYGYTF.

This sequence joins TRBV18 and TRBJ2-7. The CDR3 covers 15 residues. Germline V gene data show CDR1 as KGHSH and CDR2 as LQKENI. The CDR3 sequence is CASSTAQGSSYEQYF. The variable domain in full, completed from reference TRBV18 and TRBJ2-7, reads NAGVMQNPRHLVRRRGQEARLRCSPMKGHSHVYWYRQLPEEGLKFMVYLQKENIIDESGMPKERFSAEFPKEGPSILRIQQVVRGDSAAYFCASSTAQGSSYEQYFGPGTRLTVT.

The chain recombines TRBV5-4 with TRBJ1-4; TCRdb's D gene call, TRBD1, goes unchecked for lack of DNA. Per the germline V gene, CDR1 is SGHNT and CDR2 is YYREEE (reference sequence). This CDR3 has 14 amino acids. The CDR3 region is CASSLGGVGEKLFF.